This T cell receptor (beta chain) was retrieved from a study of radiation and T cells in renal cell carcinoma. Overall study findings and caveats: From baseline, blood top tumor clonotypes peaked at 2 weeks post-radiation. No pretreatment tumor biopsies were available for baseline clonotypes.

Method: immunoSEQ multiplex PCR; TCRdb's copy keeps in-frame clones and lacks some. This sample carries over 120,000 clones, around nine tenths of them seen once, and the ten largest clones take around 12%. Germline V gene lookup returns CDR1 SGHTA and CDR2 FQGNSA. The V gene end was trimmed by 3 bases and the J gene end by 4 bases; junction bases not matched to a gene: 5. The CDR3 spans 16 residues. About this clone itself: Its antigen is currently unknown.

Time point reported: baseline pretreatment blood. Treatment noted: 15 Gy SBRT to primary tumor, nephrectomy 4 weeks later. After SBRT, blood was collected at 2 and 4 weeks, plus baseline. This chain uses TRBV7-2 with TRBJ2-5; 13 nucleotides line up with TRBD2. This sequence originates from a woman in her forties or fifties with renal cell carcinoma. The starting material was blood, obtained from a patient whose treatment included radiotherapy and nephrectomy. For the CDR3, the DNA is TGTGCCAGCAGCTTGGGACTAGCGGGGTACGGAGAGACCCAGTACTTC. Encoded protein: CASSLGLAGYGETQYF.